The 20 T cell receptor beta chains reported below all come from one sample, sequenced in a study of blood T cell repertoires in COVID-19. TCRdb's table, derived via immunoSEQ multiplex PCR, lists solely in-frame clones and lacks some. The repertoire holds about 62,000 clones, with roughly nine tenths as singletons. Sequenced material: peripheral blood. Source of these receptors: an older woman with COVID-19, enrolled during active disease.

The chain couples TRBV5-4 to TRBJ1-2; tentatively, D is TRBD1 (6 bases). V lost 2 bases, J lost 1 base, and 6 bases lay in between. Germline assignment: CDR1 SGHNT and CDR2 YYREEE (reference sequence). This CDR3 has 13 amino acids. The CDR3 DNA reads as TGTGCCAGCAGCTTACAGGGTAACTATGGCTACACCTTC. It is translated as CASSLQGNYGYTF.

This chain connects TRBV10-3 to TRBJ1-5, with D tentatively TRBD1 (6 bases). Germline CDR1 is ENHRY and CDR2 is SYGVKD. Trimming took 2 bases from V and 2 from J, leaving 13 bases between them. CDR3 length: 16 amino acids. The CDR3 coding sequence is TGTGCCATCAGTGAGGAGAAACAGGGAGGCAATCAGCCCCAGCATTTT. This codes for CAISEEKQGGNQPQHF.

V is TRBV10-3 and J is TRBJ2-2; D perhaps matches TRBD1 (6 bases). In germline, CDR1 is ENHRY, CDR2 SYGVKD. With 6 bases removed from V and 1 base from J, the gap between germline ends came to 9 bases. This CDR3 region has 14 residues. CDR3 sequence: CAIRTGRNTGELFF. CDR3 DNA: TGTGCCATCAGAACAGGGAGGAACACCGGGGAGCTGTTTTTT.

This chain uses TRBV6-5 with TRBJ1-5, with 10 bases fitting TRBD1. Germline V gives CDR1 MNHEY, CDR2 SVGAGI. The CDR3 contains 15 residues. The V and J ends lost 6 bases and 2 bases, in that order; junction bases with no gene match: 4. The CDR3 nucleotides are TGTGCCAGCAGCCCCGGGACAGGGGGCAATCAGCCCCAGCATTTT. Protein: CASSPGTGGNQPQHF.

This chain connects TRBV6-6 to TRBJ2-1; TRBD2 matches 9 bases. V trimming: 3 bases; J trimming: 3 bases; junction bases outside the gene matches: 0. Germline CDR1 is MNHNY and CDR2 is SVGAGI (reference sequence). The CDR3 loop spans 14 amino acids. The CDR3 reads CASSYSGSYNEQFF. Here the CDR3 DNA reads TGTGCCAGCAGTTATAGCGGGAGCTACAATGAGCAGTTCTTC.

CDR3 bases: TGCAGCGTGAGGAAGGACAGGGGGGTCCCCGGCATTCAGTACTTC. Protein sequence: CSVRKDRGVPGIQYF. The chain combines TRBV29-1 with TRBJ2-4; 10 positions match TRBD1. CDR1 and CDR2 from the germline V gene are SQVTM and ANQGSEA. V dropped 6 bases and J dropped 9; count of bases not matched to a gene: 14. CDR3 length equals 15 residues.

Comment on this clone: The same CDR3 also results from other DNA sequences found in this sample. This chain's CDR3 is CASSLGQDYGYTF. CDR3 bases: TGTGCCAGCAGTCTGGGACAGGACTATGGCTACACCTTC. The chain joins TRBV7-2 to TRBJ1-2, with 8 bases matching TRBD1. The germline V gene encodes CDR1 SGHTA and CDR2 FQGNSA. With 6 bases clipped from V and 3 bases from J, the junction kept 3 bases outside the gene matches. The CDR3 contains 13 residues.

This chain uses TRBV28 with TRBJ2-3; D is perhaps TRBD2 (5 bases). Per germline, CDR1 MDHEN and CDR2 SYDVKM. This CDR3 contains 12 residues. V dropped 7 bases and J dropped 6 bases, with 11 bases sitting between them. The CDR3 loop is CASTEGRDTQYF. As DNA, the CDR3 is TGTGCCAGCACCGAGGGTCGGGATACGCAGTATTTT.

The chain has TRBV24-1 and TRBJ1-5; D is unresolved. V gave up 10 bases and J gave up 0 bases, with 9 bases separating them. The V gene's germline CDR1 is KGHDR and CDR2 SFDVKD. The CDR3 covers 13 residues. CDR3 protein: CATSTISNQPQHF. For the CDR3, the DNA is TGTGCCACGTCGACAATTAGCAATCAGCCCCAGCATTTT.

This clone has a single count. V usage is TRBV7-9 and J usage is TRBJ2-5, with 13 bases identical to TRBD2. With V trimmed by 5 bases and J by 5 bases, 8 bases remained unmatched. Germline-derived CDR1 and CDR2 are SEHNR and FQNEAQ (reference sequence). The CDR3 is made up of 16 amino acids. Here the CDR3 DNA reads TGTGCCAGCAGCACCCGAGGACTAGCGGGAGTGGAGACCCAGTACTTC. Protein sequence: CASSTRGLAGVETQYF.

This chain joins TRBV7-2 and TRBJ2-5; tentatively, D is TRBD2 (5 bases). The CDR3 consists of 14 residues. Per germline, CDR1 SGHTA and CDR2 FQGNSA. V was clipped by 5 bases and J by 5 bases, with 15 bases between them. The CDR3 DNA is TGTGCCAGCAGCGCCCAAAGCGGCTCGGAGACCCAGTACTTC. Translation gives CASSAQSGSETQYF.

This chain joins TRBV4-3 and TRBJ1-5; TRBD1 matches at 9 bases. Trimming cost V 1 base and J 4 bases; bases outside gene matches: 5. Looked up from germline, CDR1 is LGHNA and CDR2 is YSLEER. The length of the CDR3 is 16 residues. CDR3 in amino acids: CASSQGPGTGNQPQHF. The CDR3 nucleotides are TGCGCCAGCAGCCAAGGTCCCGGGACAGGGAATCAGCCCCAGCATTTT.

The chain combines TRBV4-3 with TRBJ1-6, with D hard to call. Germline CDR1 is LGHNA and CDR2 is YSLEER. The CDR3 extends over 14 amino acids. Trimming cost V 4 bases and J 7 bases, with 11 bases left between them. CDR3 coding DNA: TGCGCCAGCAGCCCGGGATCTCAGAATTCACCCCTCCACTTT. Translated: CASSPGSQNSPLHF.

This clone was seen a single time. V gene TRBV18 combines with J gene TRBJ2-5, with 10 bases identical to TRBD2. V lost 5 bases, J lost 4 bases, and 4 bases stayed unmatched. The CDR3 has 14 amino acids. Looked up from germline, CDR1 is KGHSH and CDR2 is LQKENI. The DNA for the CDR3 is TGTGCCAGCTCATTGACTAGCGGGCCAGAGACCCAGTACTTC. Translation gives CASSLTSGPETQYF.

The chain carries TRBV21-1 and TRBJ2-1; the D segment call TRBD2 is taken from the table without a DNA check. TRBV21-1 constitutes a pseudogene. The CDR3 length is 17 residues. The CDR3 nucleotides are TGTGCCAGCAGCGGCCGGCCGGGACTAGCGGGGAACAATGAGCAGTTCTTC. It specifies CASSGRPGLAGNNEQFF.

The CDR3 sequence: CASSLSGRVNPRGYEQYF. The CDR3 DNA sequence: TGTGCCAGCAGTTTATCGGGCAGGGTCAACCCTAGGGGATACGAGCAGTACTTC. The chain employs TRBV27 and TRBJ2-7; D possibly corresponds to TRBD1 (5 bases). The V end lost 0 bases, the J end lost 4 bases, and 22 bases lay between the germline ends. CDR3 length: 18 residues. Germline CDR1 is MNHEY and CDR2 is SMNVEV (reference sequence).

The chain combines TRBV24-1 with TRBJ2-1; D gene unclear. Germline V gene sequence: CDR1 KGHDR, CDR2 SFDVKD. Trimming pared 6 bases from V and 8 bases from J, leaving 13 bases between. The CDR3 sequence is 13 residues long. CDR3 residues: CATSWYGWDEQFF. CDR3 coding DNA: TGTGCCACCAGTTGGTACGGGTGGGATGAGCAGTTCTTC.

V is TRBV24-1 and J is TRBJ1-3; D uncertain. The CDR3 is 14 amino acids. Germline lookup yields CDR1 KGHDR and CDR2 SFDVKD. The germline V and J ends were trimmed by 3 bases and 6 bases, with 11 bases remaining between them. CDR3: CATSDPGLENTIYF. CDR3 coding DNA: TGTGCCACCAGTGATCCGGGATTGGAAAACACCATATATTTT.

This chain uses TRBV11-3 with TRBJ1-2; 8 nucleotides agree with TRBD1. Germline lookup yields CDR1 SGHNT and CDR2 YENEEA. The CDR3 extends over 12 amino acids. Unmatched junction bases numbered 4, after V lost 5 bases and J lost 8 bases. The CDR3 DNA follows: TGTGCCAGCAGCCAGGGACAGGCGGGCTACACCTTC. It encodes CASSQGQAGYTF.

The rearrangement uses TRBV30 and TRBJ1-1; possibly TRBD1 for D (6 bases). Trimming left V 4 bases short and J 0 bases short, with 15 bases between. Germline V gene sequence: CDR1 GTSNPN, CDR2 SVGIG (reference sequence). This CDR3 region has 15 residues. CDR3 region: CAWKGRGSMNTEAFF. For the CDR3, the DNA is TGTGCCTGGAAGGGCAGGGGCTCGATGAACACTGAAGCTTTCTTT.